This TCR beta chain was sequenced in a study of PD-1 blockade in classical Hodgkin lymphoma. CDR1 and CDR2 (germline): MDHEN, SYDVKM. Trimming removed 0 bases from V and 8 bases from J, with 10 bases in between. The CDR3 has 14 residues. Turning to this clone: Its antigen is currently unknown.

Profiled with immunoSEQ multiplex PCR; TCRdb holds only in-frame clones, not every one. The data hold some 7,000 clones, with roughly three quarters observed a single time. As to time point: cycle 4 day 1 (C4D1), after 6 weeks of nivolumab. In every patient, relapse followed autologous stem cell transplantation, while exposure to brentuximab vedotin differed. Study-level findings and limits: Compared with healthy donors, newly diagnosed patients reportedly showed lower baseline TCR diversity. It was CD4+ TCR diversity, not CD8+, that rose significantly by C4D1. Patients excluded were those beginning nivolumab under 1 year after ASCT.

This specimen was peripheral blood mononuclear cells (PBMCs), taken before the fourth cycle of nivolumab. This rearrangement joins TRBV28 to TRBJ1-4; possible D gene TRBD1, 6 bases. This clonotype originated in a human donor with classical Hodgkin lymphoma. In nucleotides, the CDR3 is TGTGCCAGCAGTTTATGGACAGGACGAGAAAAACTGTTTTTT. Translation: CASSLWTGREKLFF.